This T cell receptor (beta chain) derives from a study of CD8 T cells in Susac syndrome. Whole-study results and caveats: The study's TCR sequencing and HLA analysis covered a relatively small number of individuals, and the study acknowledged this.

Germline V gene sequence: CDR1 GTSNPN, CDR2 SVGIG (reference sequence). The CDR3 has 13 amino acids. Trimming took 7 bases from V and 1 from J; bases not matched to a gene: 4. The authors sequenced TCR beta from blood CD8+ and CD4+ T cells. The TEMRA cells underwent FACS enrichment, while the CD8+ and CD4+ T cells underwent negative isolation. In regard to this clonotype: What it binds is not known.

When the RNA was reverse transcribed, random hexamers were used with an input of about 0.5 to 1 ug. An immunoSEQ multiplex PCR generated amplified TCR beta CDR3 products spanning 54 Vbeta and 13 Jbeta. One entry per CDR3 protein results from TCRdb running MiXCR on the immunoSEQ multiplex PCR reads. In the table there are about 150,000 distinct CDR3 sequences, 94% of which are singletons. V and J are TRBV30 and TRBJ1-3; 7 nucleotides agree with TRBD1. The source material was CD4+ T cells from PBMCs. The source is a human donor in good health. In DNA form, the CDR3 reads TGTGCCTATGCGGGACAGTCTGGAAACACCATATATTTT. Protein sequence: CAYAGQSGNTIYF.